These T cell receptor beta chains were read from a single sample in a study of T cell changes during pregnancy in multiple sclerosis. Using immunoSEQ multiplex PCR, the repertoire was profiled, and TCRdb retains in-frame clones only, with some absent. The top ten clones hold around 1.7% of a sample with 90,000 or so clones, approximately 93% of them seen once. The sample in question was peripheral blood, obtained after pregnancy. The receptor source for this set is a female donor in good health, enrolled as a control in a pregnancy study. Both conserved end residues are part of each CDR3. The order of the fields is D gene, J gene, clone size, V gene, CDR3 DNA, CDR3 protein. The D gene is left open where the match is weak. The size field is filled for only some rows; it gives once, few, many or a size class.

>-|TRBJ2-3|-|TRBV19
TGTGCCAGTAGTAACCTGGGCGCAACAGATACGCAGTATTTT
CASSNLGATDTQYF
>-|TRBJ2-2|-|TRBV5-4
TGTGCCAGCAGCCATCCGGGGACAGGGGAGCTGTTTTTT
CASSHPGTGELFF
>TRBD1|TRBJ2-7|-|TRBV19
TGTGCCAGTAGTACCTCGACAGGGCTGGCCTACGAGCAGTACTTC
CASSTSTGLAYEQYF
>-|TRBJ2-3|-|TRBV7-9
TGTGCCAGCAGCTTAACCAGGGAGGAAGATACGCAGTATTTT
CASSLTREEDTQYF
>-|TRBJ1-5|-|TRBV7-8
TGTGCCAGCAGCTTAGCAAACTTCCACAATCAGCCCCAGCATTTT
CASSLANFHNQPQHF
>TRBD1|TRBJ2-1|-|TRBV29-1
TGCAGCGTTTGGACAGGGGGCTCAGGTGAGCAGTTCTTC
CSVWTGGSGEQFF
>-|TRBJ2-7|-|TRBV7-8
TGTGCCAGCAGCTTAGGACATACCTCCTACGAGCAGTACTTC
CASSLGHTSYEQYF
>TRBD2|TRBJ2-1|-|TRBV5-4
TGTGCCAGCGGACGGGCGGCTAGCGGGAGGGCCTTACACAATGAGCAGTTCTTC
CASGRAASGRALHNEQFF
>TRBD2|TRBJ2-1|-|TRBV5-1
TGCGCCAGCAGCTCCGGGACTAGCGGGATCGATGAGCAGTTCTTC
CASSSGTSGIDEQFF
>-|TRBJ2-2|-|TRBV19
TGTGCCACGGGGGACAGCAACACCGGGGAGCTGTTTTTT
CATGDSNTGELFF
>-|TRBJ1-4|-|TRBV15
TGTGCCACCAGCAGAGCCAGAACTGCAGGGGTGCAAAATGAAAAACTGTTTTTT
CATSRARTAGVQNEKLFF
>TRBD2|TRBJ2-3|once|TRBV6-1
TGTGCCAGCAGGGTGGGGGCTAGCGGGTGGGATACGCAGTATTTT
CASRVGASGWDTQYF
>-|TRBJ2-5|-|TRBV4-2
TGTGCCAGCAGCCAAGATTTAGCGAAAGAGACCCAGTACTTC
CASSQDLAKETQYF
>-|TRBJ2-5|-|TRBV7-9
TGTGCCAGCAGCTTAGTAACTGGGGAGGAGACCCAGTACTTC
CASSLVTGEETQYF
>-|TRBJ1-5|-|TRBV28
TGTGCCAGCAGTTCAGGGGTCAATAGCAATCAGCCCCAGCATTTT
CASSSGVNSNQPQHF
>-|TRBJ2-5|-|TRBV6-1
TGTGCCAGCGGATTCCGAGGGGAGACCCAGTACTTC
CASGFRGETQYF
>-|TRBJ1-1|-|TRBV19
TGTGCCAGTAGTATAGGTGCAGGCATGAACACTGAAGCTTTCTTT
CASSIGAGMNTEAFF
>TRBD2|TRBJ2-3|-|TRBV14
TGTGCCAGCAGCCGTAGCGGGAGCGCAGATACGCAGTATTTT
CASSRSGSADTQYF
>TRBD2|TRBJ2-2|-|TRBV28
TGTGCCAGCAGCAGTTTAGCGGGATCTCGGTACACCGGGGAGCTGTTTTTT
CASSSLAGSRYTGELFF
>TRBD2|TRBJ2-1|-|TRBV6-5
TGTGTCACCGCGGCTAGCGGAAGCAATGAGCAGTTCTTC
CVTAASGSNEQFF
>-|TRBJ2-7|once|TRBV2
TGTGCCAGCAGGGCTAGCCTCGGCCGGGGCGAGCAGTACTTC
CASRASLGRGEQYF
>-|TRBJ2-1|-|TRBV2
TGTGCCAGCAGCCCCCAAGAGCATGAGCAGTTCTTC
CASSPQEHEQFF
>TRBD2|TRBJ2-1|-|TRBV25-1
TGTGCCAGCAGTGAACCGCTAGCGGGAATCTACAATGAGCAGTTCTTC
CASSEPLAGIYNEQFF
>TRBD1|TRBJ2-1|-|TRBV5-6
TGTGCCAGCAGCTTGGGGCTAGGGGGCTATGAGCAGTTCTTC
CASSLGLGGYEQFF
>TRBD1|TRBJ2-7|-|TRBV5-1
TGCGCCAGCAGCTGGGGACAGGGGGCAAACGAGCAGTACTTC
CASSWGQGANEQYF
>-|TRBJ2-3|-|TRBV5-6
TGTGCCAGCAGCTTGGCTGGCCCAGATACGCAGTATTTT
CASSLAGPDTQYF
>TRBD1|TRBJ2-5|-|TRBV5-1
TGCGCCAGCAGCTCGGGGACAGGAAAAGAGACCCAGTACTTC
CASSSGTGKETQYF
>-|TRBJ1-2|-|TRBV6-1
TGTGCCAGCAGTGGGGGCCACCAGGGCTATGGCTACACCTTC
CASSGGHQGYGYTF
>-|TRBJ1-2|-|TRBV5-4
TGTGCCAGCAGCTTGTCACCGAGCTATGGCTACACCTTC
CASSLSPSYGYTF
>TRBD1|TRBJ2-3|-|TRBV6-5
TGTGCCAGCACCCCCGGGACAGGGGGAGGCACGCAGTATTTT
CASTPGTGGGTQYF
>-|TRBJ2-7|-|TRBV5-1
TGCGCCAGCAGCCTCGGGGGCTACGAGCAGTACTTC
CASSLGGYEQYF
>TRBD1|TRBJ1-2|-|TRBV27
TGTGCCAGCAGTTACACAGGGGTACCCCTTGGCTATGGCTACACCTTC
CASSYTGVPLGYGYTF
>-|TRBJ1-3|-|TRBV4-1
TGCGCCAGCAGCCAAAGGACAGCCCCAAGCTCTGGAAACACCATATATTTT
CASSQRTAPSSGNTIYF
>-|TRBJ2-1|-|TRBV7-8
TGTGCCAGCAGCTCCGGCCGGGGCTCCTACAATGAGCAGTTCTTC
CASSSGRGSYNEQFF
>TRBD1|TRBJ2-5|-|TRBV28
TGTGCCAGCAGCCGCCGGGACAGCCAAGAGACCCAGTACTTC
CASSRRDSQETQYF
>TRBD1|TRBJ2-7|-|TRBV2
TGTGCCAGCATGTACCGGACAGGGGACTCCTACGAGCAGTACTTC
CASMYRTGDSYEQYF
>-|TRBJ2-7|-|TRBV5-1
TGCGCCAGCAGCGCGCGTCAGGGGTCCTACGAGCAGTACTTC
CASSARQGSYEQYF
>-|TRBJ2-5|-|TRBV28
TGTGCCAGCAGTTTAAACAGGGTCGAGACCCAGTACTTC
CASSLNRVETQYF
>TRBD1|TRBJ2-1|-|TRBV20-1
TGCAGTGCTAGAGTAGGGGACAGGAAGTTCTTC
CSARVGDRKFF
>-|TRBJ2-2|-|TRBV11-2
TGTGCCAGCAGCTTAGATCCGGACAGTCGAGGGGAGCTGTTTTTT
CASSLDPDSRGELFF
>TRBD2|TRBJ2-1|-|TRBV30
TGTGCCTGGAGGGAGATACGGACTAGGAATGAGCAGTTCTTC
CAWREIRTRNEQFF
>TRBD1|TRBJ1-5|-|TRBV28
TGTGCCAGCTGGCGGGACAGGGGAGAGAATCAGCCCCAGCATTTT
CASWRDRGENQPQHF
>TRBD2|TRBJ2-2|-|TRBV9
TGTGCCAGCAGCGAAGGACTAGCGGGAGACCGACACCTTAGGAACACCGGGGAGCTGTTTTTT
CASSEGLAGDRHLRNTGELFF
>TRBD2|TRBJ2-3|-|TRBV28
TGTGCCAGCAGTTCCCGCCCGGGACTAGCGGCGGGTACAGATACGCAGTATTTT
CASSSRPGLAAGTDTQYF
>-|TRBJ2-1|-|TRBV11-2
TGTGCCAGCAGCTTAGTCCGGGAAGGCGAGCAGTTCTTC
CASSLVREGEQFF
>-|TRBJ2-7|-|TRBV7-2
TGTGCCAGCAGCTTAGCTAGCTCCTACGAGCAGTACTTC
CASSLASSYEQYF
>-|TRBJ2-1|-|TRBV7-9
TGTGCCAGCAGCTTACGGTATGAGCAGTTCTTC
CASSLRYEQFF
>-|TRBJ2-2|-|TRBV18
TGTGCCAGCTCACGTTTAGGGACAAACCAGTTGAACACCGGGGAGCTGTTTTTT
CASSRLGTNQLNTGELFF
>-|TRBJ2-2|-|TRBV9
TGTGCCAGCAGCTCGGAGGACAGCCGTCCCAATCTACTCACCGGGGAGCTGTTTTTT
CASSSEDSRPNLLTGELFF
>-|TRBJ2-4|-|TRBV6-1
TGTGCAACAGCCCAGCAGGGTGGTTACATTCAGTACTTC
CATAQQGGYIQYF
>-|TRBJ2-3|-|TRBV19
TGTGCCAGTAGTTACAGGGCCACAGATACGCAGTATTTT
CASSYRATDTQYF
>-|TRBJ2-7|-|TRBV4-1
TGCGCCAGCAGCCAAGACGGGCGGGGCTCATCCTACGAGCAGTACTTC
CASSQDGRGSSYEQYF
>-|TRBJ2-7|-|TRBV1
TGCACCAGCAGCCATCTTCTAGCGGGTGTACTTGTCGAGCAGTACTTC
CTSSHLLAGVLVEQYF
>TRBD2|TRBJ2-1|few|TRBV14
TGTGCCAGCAGCCAATACATGCATAGCGGGGGATACAATGAGCAGTTCTTC
CASSQYMHSGGYNEQFF
>-|TRBJ1-5|few|TRBV30
TGTGCCTGTGGACAGACGAATAGCAATCAGCCCCAGCATTTT
CACGQTNSNQPQHF
>-|TRBJ1-2|-|TRBV20-1
TGCTCGCTACTTAGGGAGTATGGCTACACCTTC
CSLLREYGYTF
>-|TRBJ2-4|-|TRBV2
TGTGCCAGCAGCGAAGATTACAGTCCGTACTTC
CASSEDYSPYF
>TRBD1|TRBJ2-7|-|TRBV7-9
TGTGCCAGCAGCTTAACAGGGGGCCGGTCCTACGAGCAGTACTTC
CASSLTGGRSYEQYF
>-|TRBJ1-2|-|TRBV28
TGTGCCAGCAGTTATACCCGCGGACTTCATGGCTACACCTTC
CASSYTRGLHGYTF
>TRBD1|TRBJ2-7|-|TRBV10-3
TGTGCCATCAGTGTGGGACAGAGGGCCTCCTACGAGCAGTACTTC
CAISVGQRASYEQYF